Shown below are 27 T cell receptor beta chains from a single sample sequenced in a study of response to subunit inactivated influenza vaccine. TCRdb fed the RT-PCR reads into MiXCR, producing one record per CDR3 protein. The repertoire has about 620,000 distinct CDR3 sequences, around 11% of them found once; the top ten carry 9.5% to 12%. These data were also filed under a second study, of T cells expressing NK-cell markers. That source reports: It was by 5'RACE template switching with UMIs that TCR beta cDNA was made.

The sample consisted of PBMCs from blood, taken on the day of vaccination. Receptors originate from a man over 45 who received an inactivated influenza vaccine.

This clonotype has more than one count but fewer than ten. The chain has TRBV24-1 and TRBJ2-1; 9 positions agree with TRBD2. Germline-derived CDR1 and CDR2 are KGHDR and SFDVKD. J gave up 6 bases and V 0 bases, and 8 bases lay outside the gene matches. This CDR3 has 17 amino acids. In nucleotides, the CDR3 is TGTGCCACCAGTGATTTGAAGGCTAGCGGGATGAGCAATGAGCAGTTCTTC. Translated, it gives CATSDLKASGMSNEQFF.

This chain connects TRBV5-1 to TRBJ1-1; D is uncertain. This CDR3 contains 15 residues. V shed 8 bases and J shed 4 bases, with 21 bases lying between them. CDR1 SGHRS and CDR2 YFSETQ come from the germline V gene. The CDR3 loop is CARGRLLPRGTEAFF. Written as DNA, the CDR3 is TGCGCCAGGGGTAGACTTCTTCCCCGGGGCACTGAAGCTTTCTTT.

J is TRBJ2-7 and V is TRBV27; D uncertain. The CDR3 consists of 15 residues. Germline CDR1 MNHEY, CDR2 SMNVEV (reference sequence). Trimming took 0 bases from V and 4 from J, leaving 13 bases between them. CDR3 in amino acids: CASSLSLRRKYEQYF. The CDR3 DNA is TGTGCCAGCAGTTTATCTCTGAGGAGAAAGTACGAGCAGTACTTC.

The sample holds a few counts of this clonotype. V usage is TRBV5-1 and J usage is TRBJ2-3, with no clear D. The germline V gene encodes CDR1 SGHRS and CDR2 YFSETQ. The CDR3 sequence is 16 residues long. The V end was cut by 0 bases, the J end by 2 bases, with 13 bases between. CDR3: CASSLGAAHYTDTQYF. In DNA form, the CDR3 reads TGCGCCAGCAGCTTGGGTGCAGCGCATTACACAGATACGCAGTATTTT.

The chain couples TRBV6-5 to TRBJ2-3; D gene uncertain. Per the germline V gene, CDR1 is MNHEY and CDR2 is SVGAGI. V dropped 2 bases and J dropped 0 bases, with 6 bases sitting between them. This CDR3 contains 14 residues. The CDR3 sequence: CASSYLTSTDTQYF. DNA of the CDR3: TGTGCCAGCAGTTACCTAACTAGCACAGATACGCAGTATTTT.

In its sample, this clonotype was seen a few times. This chain connects TRBV7-3 to TRBJ2-1; D remains ambiguous. The CDR3 is 14 amino acids. Germline V CDR1 and CDR2: SGHTA, FQGTGA. V lost 3 bases and J 6 bases, leaving 12 bases between the germline ends. In DNA form, the CDR3 reads TGTGCCAGCAGCTTCTTTGGTCCCGGCAATGAGCAGTTCTTC. Amino acids: CASSFFGPGNEQFF.

This clonotype was observed at least ten times. The chain is built from TRBV9 and TRBJ1-3; no reliable D call. The CDR3 is 16 residues long. Looked up from germline, CDR1 is SGDLS and CDR2 is YYNGEE. V lost 0 bases and J lost 3, with 13 bases in between. CDR3 loop: CASSVVPKPLGNTIYF. The CDR3 DNA is TGTGCCAGCAGCGTAGTTCCGAAGCCCCTTGGAAACACCATATATTTT.

This clonotype was picked up many times. The chain uses TRBV12-3 or TRBV12-4 and TRBJ1-2; unclear D gene. The V gene lost 4 bases and the J gene lost 5 bases, with 14 bases spanning the gap. The length of the CDR3 is 14 residues. The CDR3 is CASSSHKIAYGYTF. CDR3 nucleotide sequence: TGTGCCAGCAGTTCCCACAAGATTGCGTATGGCTACACCTTC.

The V and J genes are TRBV29-1 and TRBJ2-4; TRBD2 aligns across 10 bases. Per the germline V gene, CDR1 is SQVTM and CDR2 is ANQGSEA. The CDR3 loop spans 13 amino acids. Trimming removed 7 bases from V and 13 bases from J; junction bases left unmatched: 13. CDR3 protein: CSAMGLAGAPQYF. CDR3 sequence (DNA): TGCAGCGCCATGGGTCTAGCGGGAGCCCCCCAGTACTTC.

The chain is built from TRBV6-2 or TRBV6-3 and TRBJ1-2; no definite D call. V shed 8 bases and J shed 8 bases, with 9 bases lying between them. Germline V CDR1 and CDR2: MNHEY, SVGEGT. The CDR3 totals 10 residues. The CDR3 coding sequence is TGTGCCAGCGGGTTTCGGGGCTACACCTTC. Translated, it gives CASGFRGYTF.

The V gene is TRBV7-8, the J gene TRBJ2-4; D possibly matches TRBD1 or TRBD2 (7 bases each). The CDR3 has 15 amino acids. Trimming took off 5 bases at V and 6 bases at J, with 17 bases between the two ends. Looked up from germline, CDR1 is SGHVS and CDR2 is FQNEAQ. CDR3 sequence reads: CASSVVGGGINIQYF. The CDR3 coding sequence is TGTGCCAGCAGCGTCGTGGGAGGGGGCATAAACATTCAGTACTTC.

This rearrangement joins TRBV5-6 to TRBJ2-1, with 12 bases matching TRBD2. The V segment lost 3 bases and the J segment 1 base; nucleotides outside the gene matches: 5. CDR1 and CDR2 (germline): SGHDT, YYEEEE. The CDR3 contains 17 residues. The CDR3 bases are TGTGCCAGCAGCTCTTGGACTAGCGGGGTTTCCTACAATGAGCAGTTCTTC. This sequence encodes CASSSWTSGVSYNEQFF. Using reference TRBV5-6 and TRBJ2-1 for the parts outside the CDR3, the full variable domain is DAGVTQSPTHLIKTRGQQVTLRCSPKSGHDTVSWYQQALGQGPQFIFQYYEEEERQRGNFPDRFSGHQFPNYSSELNVNALLLGDSALYLCASSSWTSGVSYNEQFFGPGTRLTVL.

This clonotype has more than one count but fewer than ten. The V call is TRBV5-5, the J call TRBJ2-6; 7 bases agree with TRBD1. The CDR3 is 15 residues long. CDR1 and CDR2 (germline): SGHKS, YYEKEE (reference sequence). J lost 4 bases, V lost 5 bases, and 6 bases had no gene match. The CDR3 DNA reads as TGTGCCAGCAGTCTAACAGGGGAAGGGGCCAACGTCCTGACTTTC. This encodes CASSLTGEGANVLTF.

The V call is TRBV7-8, the J call TRBJ2-2, with 11 nucleotides matching TRBD1. The CDR3 is 18 amino acids. The germline gives CDR1 SGHVS, CDR2 FQNEAQ. V lost 0 bases, J lost 6 bases, and 9 bases stayed unmatched. CDR3 nucleotide sequence: TGTGCCAGCAGCTTAGCTATCACGGGACAGGGGGTTTCCGGGGAGCTGTTTTTT. Residues: CASSLAITGQGVSGELFF.

The chain carries TRBV4-3 and TRBJ2-3; 9 nucleotides line up with TRBD2. Trimming cost V 2 bases and J 4 bases; bases outside gene matches: 7. The CDR3 spans 16 residues. Per germline, CDR1 LGHNA and CDR2 YSLEER. CDR3 sequence: CASSQRGTSSADTQYF. CDR3 DNA sequence: TGCGCCAGCAGCCAACGCGGGACTAGCAGCGCAGATACGCAGTATTTT.

Only a few counts were recorded for this clonotype. The chain couples TRBV4-2 to TRBJ2-7; D gene unclear. Germline V CDR1 and CDR2: LGHNA, YNFKEQ. The CDR3 length is 15 residues. V lost 1 base, J lost 6 bases, and 16 bases lay in between. The CDR3 sequence: CASSQGALKKGEQYF. CDR3 nucleotide sequence: TGTGCCAGCAGCCAAGGGGCTCTCAAAAAAGGCGAGCAGTACTTC.

The chain carries TRBV9 and TRBJ1-2; the D gene is possibly TRBD1 (5 bases). V gave up 5 bases and J gave up 4 bases, with 21 bases separating them. This CDR3 comprises 16 residues. Germline V gene lookup returns CDR1 SGDLS and CDR2 YYNGEE. The CDR3 loop is CASSGTTTASGYGYTF. As DNA, the CDR3 is TGTGCCAGCAGTGGAACTACGACAGCATCCGGCTATGGCTACACCTTC.

This clonotype showed up just a few times. The chain employs TRBV28 and TRBJ2-5; D remains ambiguous. The CDR3 runs to 14 residues. From germline, CDR1 is MDHEN and CDR2 SYDVKM. Trimming cost V 2 bases and J 1 base, with 8 bases left between them. The CDR3 DNA sequence: TGTGCCAGCAGTTTAGTGACACCCCAAGAGACCCAGTACTTC. Translating gives CASSLVTPQETQYF.

This clonotype occurred a few times. V gene TRBV5-6 combines with J gene TRBJ2-5; 8 bases agree with TRBD2. CDR3 length: 16 residues. CDR1 SGHDT and CDR2 YYEEEE come from the germline V gene. After removal of 2 bases from V and 1 base from J, the junction contained 7 bases not matched to a gene. Here the CDR3 DNA reads TGTGCCAGCAGCTTTGGCCTAGCGGGCATCCAAGAGACCCAGTACTTC. This codes for CASSFGLAGIQETQYF.

The V and J genes are TRBV3-1 and TRBJ1-5; D gene uncertain. Germline assignment: CDR1 LGHDT and CDR2 YNNKEL (reference sequence). The CDR3 is 16 amino acids. V dropped 8 bases and J dropped 2 bases, with 19 bases sitting between them. The CDR3 bases are TGTGCCAGCCGCACCCGGCAGGCGGGTGGCAATCAGCCCCAGCATTTT. It translates to CASRTRQAGGNQPQHF.

The gene calls are TRBV7-9 and TRBJ2-3; D is unclear. The V gene's germline CDR1 is SEHNR and CDR2 FQNEAQ (reference sequence). The CDR3 extends over 15 amino acids. V lost 6 bases to trimming and J lost 6 bases, with 19 bases between them. Here the CDR3 reads CASRSSWSVLDTQYF. In DNA form, the CDR3 reads TGTGCCAGCAGATCCAGCTGGTCAGTACTGGATACGCAGTATTTT.

The count of this clonotype is one. This chain joins TRBV18 and TRBJ2-1; no reliable D call. V shed 0 bases and J shed 3 bases, with 9 bases lying between them. CDR3 length: 15 amino acids. CDR1 and CDR2 (germline): KGHSH, LQKENI. DNA for the CDR3: TGTGCCAGCTCACCACCCATTGGAGACTACAATGAGCAGTTCTTC. Amino acid sequence: CASSPPIGDYNEQFF.

This clonotype was counted a few times. This chain links TRBV4-3 with TRBJ2-1, with TRBD1 identical over 9 bases. The CDR3 extends over 16 amino acids. Looked up from germline, CDR1 is LGHNA and CDR2 is YSLEER. V was pared by 0 bases and J by 7 bases, with 7 bases of the junction left unmatched. The CDR3 is CASSQDRGTGKNEQFF. The CDR3 DNA is TGCGCCAGCAGCCAAGATCGCGGGACAGGGAAGAATGAGCAGTTCTTC.

This clonotype was recorded many times. The chain links TRBV12-3 or TRBV12-4 to TRBJ2-2, with 9 bases fitting TRBD2. With 1 base clipped from V and 1 base from J, the junction kept 7 bases outside the gene matches. The CDR3 contains 18 residues. The CDR3 region is CASSLVGLAGWNTGELFF. DNA of the CDR3: TGTGCCAGCAGTTTAGTCGGGCTAGCGGGATGGAACACCGGGGAGCTGTTTTTT.

V gene TRBV5-1 combines with J gene TRBJ1-1; no reliable D call. Germline V gene sequence: CDR1 SGHRS, CDR2 YFSETQ. V was shortened by 0 bases and J by 4 bases, with 10 bases between the two germline ends. The CDR3 runs 14 residues. CDR3 coding DNA: TGCGCCAGCAGCTTGGAAGCGGTAGGCACTGAAGCTTTCTTT. Protein sequence: CASSLEAVGTEAFF.

This clonotype was recorded at least ten times. The chain links TRBV4-3 to TRBJ2-1; the D is unclear. V gave up 5 bases and J gave up 6 bases, with 11 bases separating them. The germline gives CDR1 LGHNA, CDR2 YSLEER. CDR3 length: 13 amino acids. CDR3: CASSREPGNEQFF. The CDR3 bases are TGCGCCAGCAGCAGAGAACCGGGCAATGAGCAGTTCTTC.

The V and J genes are TRBV5-6 and TRBJ2-6, with TRBD1 matching over 10 bases. The germline CDR1 and CDR2 sequences are SGHDT and YYEEEE. V was pared by 2 bases and J by 4 bases, with 9 bases of the junction left unmatched. This CDR3 spans 18 amino acids. CDR3 protein: CASSFTTGGAFGANVLTF. DNA of the CDR3: TGTGCCAGCAGCTTCACGACAGGGGGCGCGTTCGGGGCCAACGTCCTGACTTTC.